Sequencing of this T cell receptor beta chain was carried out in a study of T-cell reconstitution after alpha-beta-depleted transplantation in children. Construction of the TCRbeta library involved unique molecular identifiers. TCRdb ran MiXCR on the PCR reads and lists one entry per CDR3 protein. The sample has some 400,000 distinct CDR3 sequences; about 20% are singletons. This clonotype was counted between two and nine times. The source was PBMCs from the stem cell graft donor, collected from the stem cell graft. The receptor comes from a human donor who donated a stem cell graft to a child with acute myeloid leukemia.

CDR3 DNA sequence: TGTGCCAGCAGCTTATCTAGCGGGAGGTTCAATGAGCAGTTCTTC. Its protein product is CASSLSSGRFNEQFF. The chain links TRBV7-3 to TRBJ2-1; TRBD2 agrees at 11 bases. The CDR3 covers 15 residues. Germline V gene sequence: CDR1 SGHTA, CDR2 FQGTGA. J lost 6 bases, V lost 2 bases, and 3 bases had no gene match.